This T cell receptor (beta chain) was captured by sequencing in a study of radiation and T cells in renal cell carcinoma. This clone was seen a single time. The antigen is not known. V was shortened by 0 bases and J by 8 bases, with 16 bases between the two germline ends. Germline values: CDR1 MGHRA, CDR2 YSYEKL. This CDR3 is 15 amino acids long. Using immunoSEQ multiplex PCR, the repertoire was profiled, and TCRdb retains in-frame clones only, with some absent. The table lists some 150,000 clones, around nine tenths of them singletons. Study-level results: In blood, top tumor clones expanded by 2 weeks, shrinking by 4.

Sample time point: baseline pretreatment blood. The treatment denotes: 15 Gy SBRT to primary tumor, nephrectomy 4 weeks later. Blood was sampled at baseline, 2 weeks and 4 weeks after SBRT. The tumor was a clear cell renal cell carcinoma. This sequence joins TRBV4-1 and TRBJ1-2, with a tentative D call TRBD1 (5 bases). The source was blood, collected from a patient whose treatment included radiotherapy and nephrectomy. The receptor was isolated from a woman aged 45 to 65 with renal cell carcinoma. In DNA, the CDR3 is TGCGCCAGCAGCCAAGATTTCTACAGGCCTGAAGGCTACACCTTC. It specifies CASSQDFYRPEGYTF.